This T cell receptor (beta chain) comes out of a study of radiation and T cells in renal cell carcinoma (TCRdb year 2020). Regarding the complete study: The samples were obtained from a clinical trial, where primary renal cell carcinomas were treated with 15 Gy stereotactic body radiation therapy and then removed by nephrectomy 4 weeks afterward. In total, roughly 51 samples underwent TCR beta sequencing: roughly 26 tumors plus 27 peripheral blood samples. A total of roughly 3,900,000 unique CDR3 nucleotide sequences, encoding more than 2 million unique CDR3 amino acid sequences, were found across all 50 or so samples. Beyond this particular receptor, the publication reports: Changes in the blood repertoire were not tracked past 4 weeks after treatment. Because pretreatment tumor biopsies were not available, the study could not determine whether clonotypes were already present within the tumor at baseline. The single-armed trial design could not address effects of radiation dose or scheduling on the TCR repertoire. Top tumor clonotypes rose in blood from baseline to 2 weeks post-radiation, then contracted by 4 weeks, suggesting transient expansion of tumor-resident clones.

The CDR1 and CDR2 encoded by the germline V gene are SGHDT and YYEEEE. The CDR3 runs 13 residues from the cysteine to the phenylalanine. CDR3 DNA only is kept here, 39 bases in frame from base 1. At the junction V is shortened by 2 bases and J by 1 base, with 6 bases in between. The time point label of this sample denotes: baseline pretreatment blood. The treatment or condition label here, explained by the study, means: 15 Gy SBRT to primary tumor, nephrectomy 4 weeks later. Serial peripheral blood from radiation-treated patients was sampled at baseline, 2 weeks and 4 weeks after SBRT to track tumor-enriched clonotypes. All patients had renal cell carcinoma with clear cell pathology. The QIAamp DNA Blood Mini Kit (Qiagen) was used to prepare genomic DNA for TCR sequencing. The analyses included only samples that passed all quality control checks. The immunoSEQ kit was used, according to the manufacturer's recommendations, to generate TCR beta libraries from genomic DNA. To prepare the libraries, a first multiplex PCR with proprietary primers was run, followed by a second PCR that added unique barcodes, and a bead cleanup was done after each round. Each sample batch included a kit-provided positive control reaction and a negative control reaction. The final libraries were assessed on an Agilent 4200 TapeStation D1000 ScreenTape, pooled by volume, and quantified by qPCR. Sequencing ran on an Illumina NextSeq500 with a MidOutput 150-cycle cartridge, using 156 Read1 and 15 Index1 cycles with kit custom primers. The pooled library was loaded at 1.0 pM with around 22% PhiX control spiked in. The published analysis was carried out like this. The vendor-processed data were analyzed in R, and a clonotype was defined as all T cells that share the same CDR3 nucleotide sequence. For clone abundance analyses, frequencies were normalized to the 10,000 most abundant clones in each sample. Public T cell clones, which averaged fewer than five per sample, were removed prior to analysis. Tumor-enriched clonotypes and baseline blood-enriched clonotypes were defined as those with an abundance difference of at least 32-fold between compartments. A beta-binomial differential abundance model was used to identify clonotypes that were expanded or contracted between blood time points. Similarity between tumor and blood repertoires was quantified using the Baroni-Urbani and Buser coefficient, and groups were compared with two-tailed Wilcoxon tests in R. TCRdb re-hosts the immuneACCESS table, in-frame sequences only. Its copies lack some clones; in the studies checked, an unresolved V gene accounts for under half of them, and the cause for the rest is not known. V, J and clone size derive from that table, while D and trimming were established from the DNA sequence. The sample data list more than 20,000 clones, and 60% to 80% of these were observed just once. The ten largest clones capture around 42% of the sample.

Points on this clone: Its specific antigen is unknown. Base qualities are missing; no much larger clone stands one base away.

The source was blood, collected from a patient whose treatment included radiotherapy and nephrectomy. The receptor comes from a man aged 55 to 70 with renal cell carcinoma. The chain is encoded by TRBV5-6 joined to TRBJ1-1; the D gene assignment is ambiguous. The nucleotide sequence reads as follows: TGTGCCAGCAGCTTAATCGAGAACACTGAAGCTTTCTTT. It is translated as CASSLIENTEAFF.